This entry lists 29 T cell receptor beta chains sequenced from one sample in a study of shared T cell receptors in the human thymus. Assay used: immunoSEQ multiplex PCR; TCRdb lists only in-frame clones, some missing. The data show hundreds of thousands of clones, about 90% seen once. These data also featured in a second study, about human thymus T cells.

The sequencing input was thymocytes. The receptor source for this set is a boy under two years old with a congenital heart defect.

V gene TRBV10-3 combines with J gene TRBJ2-7, with D maybe TRBD2 (6 bases). V dropped 6 bases and J dropped 2 bases, with 14 bases sitting between them. The CDR3 is 14 amino acids. CDR1 and CDR2 (germline): ENHRY, SYGVKD. Written as DNA, the CDR3 is TGTGCCATCAGCAACCAGGACTATACCTACGAGCAGTACTTC. Residues: CAISNQDYTYEQYF.

The rearrangement joins TRBV4-3 to TRBJ2-3; 10 bases align to TRBD2. V lost 0 bases and J lost 3; bases outside the gene matches: 9. Germline V gives CDR1 LGHNA, CDR2 YSLEER. This CDR3 contains 18 residues. The CDR3 loop reads CASSQDFQASGSTDTQYF. In DNA, the CDR3 is TGCGCCAGCAGCCAAGATTTTCAGGCTAGCGGGAGTACAGATACGCAGTATTTT.

The rearrangement uses TRBV9 and TRBJ1-1, with TRBD1 identical over 7 bases. Germline CDR1 reads SGDLS; CDR2 reads YYNGEE. The CDR3 is made up of 18 amino acids. V dropped 4 bases and J dropped 0; count of bases not matched to a gene: 15. This chain's CDR3 is CASSPEDPGTALNTEAFF. CDR3 nucleotides: TGTGCCAGCAGCCCCGAAGATCCCGGGACAGCGTTGAACACTGAAGCTTTCTTT.

The CDR3 spells CASSGDIPSTDTQYF. CDR3 DNA sequence: TGTGCCAGCAGTGGAGACATCCCTAGCACAGATACGCAGTATTTT. The J gene is TRBJ2-3, the V gene TRBV25-1, with unresolved D. The ends were cut back, 4 bases at V and 0 bases at J, with 11 bases in the middle. In germline, CDR1 is MGHDK, CDR2 SYGVNS. This CDR3 spans 15 amino acids.

For the CDR3, the DNA is TGTGCCAGCAGGGGCACAGGGAAGGGTAATTCACCCCTCCACTTT. It codes for CASRGTGKGNSPLHF. The V and J genes are TRBV6-5 and TRBJ1-6, with D possibly being TRBD1 (6 bases). The CDR3 sequence is 15 residues long. V was cut by 6 bases and J by 6 bases, with 15 bases left in between. Germline V gene data show CDR1 as MNHEY and CDR2 as SVGAGI.

The rearrangement uses TRBV5-6 and TRBJ1-6, with D maybe TRBD1 (6 bases). Trimming took 0 bases from V and 7 from J, leaving 17 bases between them. CDR1 and CDR2 from the germline V gene are SGHDT and YYEEEE. The CDR3 covers 17 residues. The CDR3 is CASSLAGRGAYNSPLHF. DNA of the CDR3: TGTGCCAGCAGCTTGGCCGGCAGGGGTGCTTACAATTCACCCCTCCACTTT.

V usage is TRBV15 and J usage is TRBJ2-7, with 8 bases that match TRBD1. The CDR3 runs 13 residues. Germline V gene lookup returns CDR1 LNHNV and CDR2 YYDKDF (reference sequence). The trim removed 5 bases at V and 7 bases at J, leaving 7 bases unmatched. In nucleotides, the CDR3 is TGTGCCACCAGCGGGGACAGGACTGGAGAGCAGTACTTC. Residues: CATSGDRTGEQYF. The full variable domain, completed using reference TRBV15 and TRBJ2-7, is DAMVIQNPRYQVTQFGKPVTLSCSQTLNHNVMYWYQQKSSQAPKLLFHYYDKDFNNEADTPDNFQSRRPNTSFCFLDIRSPGLGDTAMYLCATSGDRTGEQYFGPGTRLTVT.

V gene TRBV27 combines with J gene TRBJ2-5; D is perhaps TRBD2 (6 bases). The DNA end is a closer match to TRBJ2-7, so the J assignment may be wrong. The CDR3 sequence is 15 residues long. Germline V gene sequence: CDR1 MNHEY, CDR2 SMNVEV (reference sequence). The CDR3 nucleotides read TGTGCCAGCAGTTTTCGTGCGGGGACCGGCTACGAGCAGTACTTC. Translating gives CASSFRAGTGYEQYF.

The DNA of the CDR3 is TGTGCCAGCTCACCCGGGACTAGCGGGGGGGTAAGCACAGATACGCAGTATTTT. Residues: CASSPGTSGGVSTDTQYF. The V call is TRBV18, the J call TRBJ2-3; 16 bases agree with TRBD2. Germline loops: CDR1 KGHSH, CDR2 LQKENI. This CDR3 is built from 18 residues. The V gene end was trimmed by 3 bases and the J gene end by 0 bases; junction bases not matched to a gene: 3.

This rearrangement joins TRBV2 to TRBJ2-3; 9 bases agree with TRBD2. The CDR3 is 14 amino acids. V was clipped by 5 bases and J by 0 bases; unmatched bases: 0. Per the germline V gene, CDR1 is SNHLY and CDR2 is FYNNEI. CDR3 nucleotides: TGTGCCAGCAGTAGCGGGGGGAGCACAGATACGCAGTATTTT. It yields the protein CASSSGGSTDTQYF. Full variable domain (rest looked up from reference TRBV2 and TRBJ2-3): EPEVTQTPSHQVTQMGQEVILRCVPISNHLYFYWYRQILGQKVEFLVSFYNNEISEKSEIFDDQFSVERPDGSNFTLKIRSTKLEDSAMYFCASSSGGSTDTQYFGPGTRLTVL.

The J gene is TRBJ1-1, the V gene TRBV10-1; D remains ambiguous. The V and J ends lost 7 bases and 4 bases respectively, with 13 bases between them. This CDR3 is 13 amino acids long. Germline CDR1 is WNHNN and CDR2 is SYGVQD (reference sequence). DNA of the CDR3: TGCGCCAGCAACGGAACCTGGAGCACTGAAGCTTTCTTT. Protein: CASNGTWSTEAFF.

The V and J genes are TRBV30 and TRBJ2-5, with D possibly being TRBD1 (6 bases). The V end lost 2 bases, the J end lost 4 bases, and 14 bases lay between the germline ends. The germline CDR1 and CDR2 sequences are GTSNPN and SVGIG (reference sequence). The CDR3 spans 14 residues. The CDR3 protein is CAWSWTEDAETQYF. As DNA, the CDR3 is TGTGCCTGGAGTTGGACAGAGGATGCAGAGACCCAGTACTTC.

V usage is TRBV6-1 and J usage is TRBJ2-2, with 8 bases fitting TRBD2. This CDR3 comprises 17 residues. The germline CDR1 and CDR2 sequences are MNHNS and SASEGT. V shed 2 bases, J shed 1 base, and the junction held 6 bases outside the gene matches. This CDR3 is CASSERALAVNTGELFF. The CDR3 DNA follows: TGTGCCAGCAGTGAAAGGGCACTAGCGGTGAACACCGGGGAGCTGTTTTTT.

This rearrangement joins TRBV6-4 to TRBJ2-7, with a tentative D call TRBD2 (6 bases). The germline CDR1 and CDR2 sequences are MRHNA and SNTAGT. CDR3 size: 14 residues. V was shortened by 7 bases and J by 0 bases, with 13 bases between the two germline ends. The CDR3 nucleotides read TGTGCCAGCAAAAGGGAGGCTGGCTCCTACGAGCAGTACTTC. As protein: CASKREAGSYEQYF.

The CDR3 reads CAISESLAADTQYF. The CDR3 coding sequence is TGTGCCATCAGTGAGTCATTAGCGGCGGATACGCAGTATTTT. This rearrangement joins TRBV10-3 to TRBJ2-3; D is possibly TRBD2 (6 bases). The germline CDR1 and CDR2 sequences are ENHRY and SYGVKD. The CDR3 sequence is 14 residues long. The V gene lost 0 bases and the J gene lost 6 bases, with 10 bases spanning the gap.

The J gene is TRBJ2-1, the V gene TRBV4-1, with 11 bases matching TRBD2. CDR1 is MGHRA and CDR2 is YSYEKL in the germline V gene. V shed 3 bases, J shed 3 bases, and the junction held 16 bases outside the gene matches. This CDR3 has 20 residues. Here the CDR3 DNA reads TGCGCCAGCAGCCAGGATTACGGGACTAGCGGCCGGATAGACTACAATGAGCAGTTCTTC. It encodes CASSQDYGTSGRIDYNEQFF.

The chain is built from TRBV9 and TRBJ1-1; 9 nucleotides line up with TRBD1. V was pared by 3 bases and J by 0 bases, with 21 bases of the junction left unmatched. The germline V gene encodes CDR1 SGDLS and CDR2 YYNGEE. The CDR3 spans 21 residues. DNA for the CDR3: TGTGCCAGCAGCGCTGGACAGGGGACGGGTGGTATAACCACCTTGAACACTGAAGCTTTCTTT. Amino acid sequence: CASSAGQGTGGITTLNTEAFF. The full variable domain, rest sourced from reference TRBV9 and TRBJ1-1, is DSGVTQTPKHLITATGQRVTLRCSPRSGDLSVYWYQQSLDQGLQFLIQYYNGEERAKGNILERFSAQQFPDLHSELNLSSLELGDSALYFCASSAGQGTGGITTLNTEAFFGQGTRLTVV.

The genes are TRBV9 and TRBJ2-5; 14 bases are a match to TRBD2. With 3 bases clipped from V and 5 bases from J, the junction kept 6 bases outside the gene matches. Germline V gene lookup returns CDR1 SGDLS and CDR2 YYNGEE. The CDR3 is 16 amino acids. The CDR3 sequence is CASSGRLAGGWETQYF. Here the CDR3 DNA reads TGTGCCAGCAGCGGAAGACTAGCGGGAGGGTGGGAGACCCAGTACTTC.

This chain links TRBV27 with TRBJ2-7; 9 bases match TRBD2. The CDR3 totals 16 residues. Germline V gene lookup returns CDR1 MNHEY and CDR2 SMNVEV (reference sequence). Trimming removed 1 base from V and 4 bases from J; junction bases left unmatched: 8. In DNA form, the CDR3 reads TGTGCCAGCAGTTTATTTAAGCGGGGGGACCTGTACGAGCAGTACTTC. The encoded protein is CASSLFKRGDLYEQYF.

This chain uses TRBV10-1 with TRBJ2-5; D perhaps matches TRBD2 (6 bases). This CDR3 region has 18 residues. Germline values: CDR1 WNHNN, CDR2 SYGVQD (reference sequence). The ends were cut back, 0 bases at V and 1 base at J, with 18 bases in the middle. In nucleotides, the CDR3 is TGCGCCAGCAGTGAGTCGATGGGACCAACGGGACTCCAAGAGACCCAGTACTTC. It is translated as CASSESMGPTGLQETQYF.

This clone showed up just once. The genes are TRBV27 and TRBJ2-3, with TRBD1 identical over 7 bases. Germline V gene lookup returns CDR1 MNHEY and CDR2 SMNVEV (reference sequence). The V segment lost 5 bases and the J segment 2 bases; nucleotides outside the gene matches: 7. The CDR3 consists of 15 residues. The CDR3 protein is CASSPQGETTDTQYF. Here the CDR3 DNA reads TGTGCCAGCAGTCCCCAGGGGGAAACCACAGATACGCAGTATTTT.

This clone was picked up one time. V usage is TRBV9 and J usage is TRBJ2-5; a weak D match, TRBD2 (5 bases). TRBJ2-7 explains the end of the DNA better; the J call may be wrong. Per the germline V gene, CDR1 is SGDLS and CDR2 is YYNGEE. The CDR3 covers 15 residues. CDR3 bases: TGTGCCAGCAGCGTAGTGATGGGAGAAAGGTACGAGCAGTACTTC. Its translation: CASSVVMGERYEQYF.

This rearrangement joins TRBV29-1 to TRBJ2-1, with 14 bases that match TRBD2. This CDR3 comprises 15 residues. After removal of 7 bases from V and 7 bases from J, the junction contained 9 bases not matched to a gene. Germline V gene data show CDR1 as SQVTM and CDR2 as ANQGSEA. This CDR3 is CSAPRTSGRKNEQFF. The CDR3 DNA reads TGCAGCGCACCAAGGACTAGCGGGAGGAAGAATGAGCAGTTCTTC.

The J gene is TRBJ1-4, the V gene TRBV19; 7 nucleotides match TRBD1. In germline, CDR1 is LNHDA, CDR2 SQIVND (reference sequence). The CDR3 has 15 amino acids. Trimming at V came to 7 bases and at J to 3 bases, leaving 8 bases not matched to a gene. CDR3 sequence reads: CASTPDRTANEKLFF. The CDR3 nucleotides read TGTGCCAGTACCCCGGACAGGACGGCTAATGAAAAACTGTTTTTT.

The genes are TRBV6-1 and TRBJ2-3, with 8 nucleotides matching TRBD2. CDR1 and CDR2 (germline): MNHNS, SASEGT. The CDR3 has 16 residues. Losses at the gene ends were 1 base for V and 3 bases for J; bases not matched to a gene: 6. The CDR3 DNA follows: TGTGCCAGCAGTGAAGGTGCGGGGGGCCCTACAGATACGCAGTATTTT. This sequence encodes CASSEGAGGPTDTQYF.

This clone was recorded once. The CDR3, as DNA: TGTGCCAGCCCCTCCGACAGGGAGACCTACGAGCAGTACTTC. Its translation is CASPSDRETYEQYF. The rearrangement uses TRBV6-5 and TRBJ2-7; 7 bases fit TRBD1. Germline V CDR1 and CDR2: MNHEY, SVGAGI. The CDR3 sequence is 14 residues long. J lost 2 bases, V lost 8 bases, and 9 bases had no gene match.

V gene TRBV7-3 combines with J gene TRBJ1-3, with a tentative D call TRBD1 (5 bases). Between the trimmed V and J ends, which lost 2 bases and 8 bases, there was a span of 28 bases. Germline-derived CDR1 and CDR2 are SGHTA and FQGTGA. This CDR3 spans 19 amino acids. As DNA, the CDR3 is TGTGCCAGCAGCTTATACCCAGTTGGGACGGGGGTGTTTAGGGACACCATATATTTT. It codes for CASSLYPVGTGVFRDTIYF.

The sample holds one count of this clone. The DNA of the CDR3 is TGTGCCAGCAGCCAAGTAAGATGTTGCGGTCTGAACACTGAAGCTTTCTTT. Translated, it gives CASSQVRCCGLNTEAFF. J is TRBJ1-1 and V is TRBV4-2; D is unclear. The CDR3 is 17 residues long. Germline CDR1 LGHNA, CDR2 YNFKEQ. Trimming took 1 base from V and 0 from J, leaving 15 bases between them.

The V call is TRBV10-3, the J call TRBJ2-3, with a tentative D call TRBD1 (5 bases). The V and J ends lost 2 bases and 2 bases respectively, with 14 bases between them. The CDR3 is 16 residues long. Germline V gene data show CDR1 as ENHRY and CDR2 as SYGVKD. The CDR3 DNA follows: TGTGCCATCAGTGAGAGGCAGGGTGTGGACACAGATACGCAGTATTTT. Its translation is CAISERQGVDTDTQYF.